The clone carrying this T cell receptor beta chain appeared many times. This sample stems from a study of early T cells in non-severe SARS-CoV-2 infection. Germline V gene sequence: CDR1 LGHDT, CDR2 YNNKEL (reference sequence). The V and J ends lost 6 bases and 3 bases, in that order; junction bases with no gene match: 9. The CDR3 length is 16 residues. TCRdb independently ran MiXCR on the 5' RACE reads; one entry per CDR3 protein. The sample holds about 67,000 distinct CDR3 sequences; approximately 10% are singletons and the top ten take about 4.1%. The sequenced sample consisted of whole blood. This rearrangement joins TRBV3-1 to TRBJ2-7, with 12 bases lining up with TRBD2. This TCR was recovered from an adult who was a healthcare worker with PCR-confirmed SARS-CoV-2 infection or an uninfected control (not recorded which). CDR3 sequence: CASSFSMGLAGYEQYF. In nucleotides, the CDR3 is TGTGCCAGCAGTTTCTCTATGGGACTAGCGGGCTACGAGCAGTACTTC.